These T cell receptor beta chains were read from a single sample in a study of technical replicates of blood from several donors. The data were produced by immunoSEQ multiplex PCR, yet TCRdb's version contains in-frame clones alone and is incomplete. The table has 95,000 or so clones, roughly 96% seen once. The sample taken for sequencing was T cells isolated from PBMCs. The receptors were gathered from a human donor in good health. CDR3s include the opening cysteine and the closing phenylalanine or tryptophan. The D gene is left open where the match is weak. Clone size is not always given. Where it is, it says once, few, many or a class for expanded clones.

TRBV7-8,TRBD2,NA,TRBJ2-7,TGTGCCAGCAGCGTGGGAGGGCGGAACGAGCAGTACTTC,CASSVGGRNEQYF
TRBV28,TRBD1,once,TRBJ2-7,TGTGCCAGCAGTTACAGCTCAGACAGGGGTGGGATTTACGAGCAGTACTTC,CASSYSSDRGGIYEQYF
TRBV4-2,NA,NA,TRBJ1-1,TGTGCCAGCAGCCAAGGGGAGGGCGGGCCAGCTTTCTTT,CASSQGEGGPAFF
TRBV30,NA,NA,TRBJ2-2,TGTGCCTGGAAGGGCCCCGGGGCGAACACCGGGGAGCTGTTTTTT,CAWKGPGANTGELFF
TRBV10-3,TRBD2,once,TRBJ2-5,TGTGCCATCAGTGAGTCAAGACTAGCGGGAGGAGAGACCCAGTACTTC,CAISESRLAGGETQYF
TRBV7-3,TRBD2,NA,TRBJ2-1,TGTGCCAGCAGCTTTCAGCGGGACTCCTACAATGAGCAGTTCTTC,CASSFQRDSYNEQFF
TRBV5-1,NA,few,TRBJ1-1,TGCGCCAGCAGCTTGCGCACAGGGACAAAAACTGAAGCTTTCTTT,CASSLRTGTKTEAFF
TRBV27,NA,NA,TRBJ2-1,TGTGCCAGCAGTCTCGGGACTGCCTACAATGAGCAGTTCTTC,CASSLGTAYNEQFF
TRBV2,NA,NA,TRBJ2-7,TGTGCCAGCAGTGTGGGAGTCTTCCACCTCGAGCAGTACTTC,CASSVGVFHLEQYF
TRBV2,TRBD2,NA,TRBJ2-5,TGTGCCAGCAGTGAGGGGGGGGAGACCCAGTACTTC,CASSEGGETQYF
TRBV27,TRBD1,NA,TRBJ2-5,TGTGCCAGCAGTTTATACTGGACAGGACAAGAGACCCAGTACTTC,CASSLYWTGQETQYF
TRBV6-7,TRBD1,NA,TRBJ2-7,TGTGCCAGCAGTTACCCCCGGACAGGGAATCGCGAGCAGTACTTC,CASSYPRTGNREQYF
TRBV7-2,TRBD1,NA,TRBJ2-1,TGTGCCAGCAGCTACCGACAGGGATGGGCCTACAATGAGCAGTTCTTC,CASSYRQGWAYNEQFF
TRBV10-2,NA,NA,TRBJ2-7,TGCGCCAGCAGTGAAGTTCCCCCCGGGATTCTACCCTACGAGCAGTACTTC,CASSEVPPGILPYEQYF
TRBV7-2,TRBD1,NA,TRBJ2-4,TGTGCCAGCAGACAGGGGATGGGCAGGGAGAACATTCAGTACTTC,CASRQGMGRENIQYF
TRBV19,NA,NA,TRBJ2-7,TGTGCCAGTCGGTTTGGAAGGGGCTCCTACGAGCAGTACTTC,CASRFGRGSYEQYF
TRBV27,NA,once,TRBJ2-1,TGTGCCAGCCGGACTGCCGTCAGCGAGCAGTTCTTC,CASRTAVSEQFF
TRBV27,NA,NA,TRBJ2-7,TGTGCCAGCGGATTTTCTAGCGATTACGAGCAGTACTTC,CASGFSSDYEQYF
TRBV7-3,TRBD2,NA,TRBJ2-1,TGTGCCAGCAGCGCCTTACTAGCGGGAGTTGAAAATGAGCAGTTCTTC,CASSALLAGVENEQFF
TRBV7-2,NA,NA,TRBJ1-3,TGTGCCAGCAGCTTGCTCGGGGCTGGAAACACCATATATTTT,CASSLLGAGNTIYF
TRBV28,TRBD2,NA,TRBJ2-7,TGTGCCAGCAGTTTCGGCGGGAGGTCATACGAGCAGTACTTC,CASSFGGRSYEQYF
TRBV13,NA,once,TRBJ2-3,TGTGCCAGCAGCGACCGGGACTCCAGCACAGATACGCAGTATTTT,CASSDRDSSTDTQYF
TRBV11-2,TRBD1,NA,TRBJ1-5,TGTGCCAGCAGCTTAACATTCCTGGGGACAGATAGCAATCAGCCCCAGCATTTT,CASSLTFLGTDSNQPQHF
TRBV28,NA,NA,TRBJ2-7,TGTGCCAGCCAGTTCCTGGGCCAGGGGTCCTACGAGCAGTACTTC,CASQFLGQGSYEQYF
TRBV5-6,TRBD1,once,TRBJ1-5,TGTGCCAGCAGCTTGACAGGGGGCGAGCCCCAGCATTTT,CASSLTGGEPQHF
TRBV6-5,NA,NA,TRBJ2-7,TGTGCCAGCAGGGAGGGGGCGCGGTACGAGCAGTACTTC,CASREGARYEQYF